Reported below is one T cell receptor beta chain. TCRdb keeps only in-frame clones here, not all; method: immunoSEQ multiplex PCR. The sample consists of fewer than 40,000 clones, approximately 80% of them appearing once. CDR1 and CDR2 from the germline V gene are SNHLY and FYNNEI. The germline V and J ends were trimmed by 6 bases and 6 bases, with 10 bases remaining between them. This CDR3 has 12 amino acids. This sample is drawn from a study of T cells in narcolepsy. The genes are TRBV2 and TRBJ2-3; D is possibly TRBD1 (5 bases). Sequencing was carried out using CD45RA- memory CD4+ T cells from PBMCs. The origin of this receptor is a human donor with narcolepsy. Here the CDR3 DNA reads TGTGCCAGCAGCTTGACAGCTGATACGCAGTATTTT. Protein product: CASSLTADTQYF.